The 5 T cell receptor beta chains below all came from one sample that was sequenced in a study of CD8 T cells in ankylosing spondylitis. Each CDR3 protein is one row after TCRdb ran MiXCR on the 5' RACE reads. The table lists about 130,000 distinct CDR3 sequences, roughly 9% of them singletons. Sequencing used blood, either unsorted or a sorted T cell fraction (not recorded which). The source of these receptors is a male donor with ankylosing spondylitis or in good health (not recorded which).

The chain joins TRBV7-2 to TRBJ2-3; 15 bases map to TRBD2. The CDR3 loop spans 16 amino acids. CDR1 and CDR2 (germline): SGHTA, FQGNSA. With V trimmed by 4 bases and J by 7 bases, 6 bases remained unmatched. The CDR3 DNA reads as TGTGCCAGCAGCTCCGGACTAGCGGGAGGGGTTTATACGCAGTATTTT. Encoded protein: CASSSGLAGGVYTQYF.

This clonotype was found many times. The chain is built from TRBV12-3 or TRBV12-4 and TRBJ1-2, with D possibly matching TRBD1 (6 bases). The V gene lost 6 bases and the J gene lost 4 bases, with 15 bases spanning the gap. The CDR3 length is 14 residues. The CDR3 DNA is TGTGCCAGCAGCCCACAGGGACCGATCTATGGCTACACCTTC. Translating gives CASSPQGPIYGYTF.

This clonotype was counted at least ten times. The chain joins TRBV9 to TRBJ2-5; TRBD2 matches 14 bases. Trimming removed 4 bases from V and 1 base from J; junction bases left unmatched: 12. The CDR3 has 19 amino acids. Germline V CDR1 and CDR2: SGDLS, YYNGEE. As DNA, the CDR3 is TGTGCCAGCAGCATCGGACCCGGGACTAGCGGGAGCGTCCAAGAGACCCAGTACTTC. Protein product: CASSIGPGTSGSVQETQYF.

This clonotype was counted a few times. V usage is TRBV20-1 and J usage is TRBJ2-7; 7 bases map to TRBD1. The V segment lost 2 bases and the J segment 4 bases; nucleotides outside the gene matches: 5. Germline lookup yields CDR1 DFQATT and CDR2 SNEGSKA (reference sequence). CDR3 length: 13 residues. DNA of the CDR3: TGCAGTGCTAGAAGACAGGGCCCGTACGAGCAGTACTTC. This encodes CSARRQGPYEQYF.

At least ten counts were recorded for this clonotype. The chain uses TRBV18 and TRBJ1-1; 9 bases align to TRBD1. Germline trimming cut 3 bases from V and 1 base from J; bases unmatched to any gene: 3. The CDR3 consists of 15 residues. CDR1 KGHSH and CDR2 LQKENI come from the germline V gene. The DNA of the CDR3 is TGTGCCAGCTCACCGACAGGGGGTAAGAACACTGAAGCTTTCTTT. Its translation: CASSPTGGKNTEAFF.